This TCR beta chain emerged from a study of T cells in Graves' hyperthyroidism and ophthalmopathy. RNA transcripts served as the template for amplifying TCR beta CDR3 regions. During a first-round RT-PCR of the TCR CDR3, the HTBI primer set was used. TCRdb independently ran MiXCR on the multiplex PCR reads; one entry per CDR3 protein. The table includes about 96,000 distinct CDR3 sequences, over 50% detected once. Overall study findings and caveats: Ophthalmopathy and stable hyperthyroidism were told apart by a 13 V-J model.

Graves' hyperthyroidism is called stable when ophthalmopathy does not progress within 18 months. Note on this clonotype: Its antigen is undetermined.

Trimming pared 2 bases from V and 4 bases from J, leaving 8 bases between. The CDR3 consists of 13 residues. Germline V gives CDR1 SGHTA, CDR2 FQGTGA. This TCR derives from a woman in her forties with Graves' hyperthyroidism. Source material: blood. The rearrangement joins TRBV7-3 to TRBJ1-1, with a possible D match to TRBD1 (5 bases). The CDR3 region is CASSLGAVTEAFF. As DNA, the CDR3 is TGTGCCAGCAGCTTAGGGGCCGTCACTGAAGCTTTCTTT.